This T cell receptor beta chain is drawn from a study of cytomegalovirus exposure and HLA in healthy donors. From germline, CDR1 is MNHEY and CDR2 SVGAGI. Germline trimming cut 6 bases from V and 3 bases from J; bases unmatched to any gene: 10. The CDR3 runs to 15 residues. As for this clone: The target antigen is unknown.

Study-wide results and limits: An Asian-associated ancestry cluster reportedly showed fewer N-insertions than the approximately 650-donor mean in a later analysis. V- and J-gene trimming in TCR beta was tied to a missense DCLRE1C variant by an analysis performed later. Researchers had no immune exposure information except CMV serostatus available. Later analysis identified several of the most significant clusters that appeared linked to common viral pathogens.

Amplification used 60 Vbeta primers and 13 Jbeta primers. Method: immunoSEQ multiplex PCR; TCRdb's copy keeps in-frame clones and lacks some. Here the sample spans about 130,000 clones, about four fifths being singletons. V is TRBV6-5 and J is TRBJ2-7; 8 bases agree with TRBD1. The receptor was derived from a woman aged 40 to 49 in good health and CMV-seronegative. The specimen sequenced was PBMCs. CDR3 bases: TGTGCCAGCAGACTCGGACAGGGAACGTACTACGAGCAGTACTTC. Translated: CASRLGQGTYYEQYF.